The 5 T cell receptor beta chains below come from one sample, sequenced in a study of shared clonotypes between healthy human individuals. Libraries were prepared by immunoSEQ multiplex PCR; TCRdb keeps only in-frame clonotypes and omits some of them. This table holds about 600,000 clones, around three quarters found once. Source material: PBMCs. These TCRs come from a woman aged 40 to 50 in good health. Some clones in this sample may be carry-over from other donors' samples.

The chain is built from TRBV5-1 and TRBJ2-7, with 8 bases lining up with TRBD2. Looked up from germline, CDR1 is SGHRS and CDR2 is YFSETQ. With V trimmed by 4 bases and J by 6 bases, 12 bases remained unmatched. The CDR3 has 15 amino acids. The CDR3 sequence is CASSPVMWREAEQYF. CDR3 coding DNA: TGCGCCAGCAGCCCGGTTATGTGGCGGGAGGCCGAGCAGTACTTC.

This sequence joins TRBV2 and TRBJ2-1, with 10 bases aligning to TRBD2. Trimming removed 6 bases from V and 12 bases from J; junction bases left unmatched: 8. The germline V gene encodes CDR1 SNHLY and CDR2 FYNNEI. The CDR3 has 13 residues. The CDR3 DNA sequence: TGTGCCAGCAGACAGCTAGCGGGAGAAGGGCAGTTCTTC. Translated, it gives CASRQLAGEGQFF.

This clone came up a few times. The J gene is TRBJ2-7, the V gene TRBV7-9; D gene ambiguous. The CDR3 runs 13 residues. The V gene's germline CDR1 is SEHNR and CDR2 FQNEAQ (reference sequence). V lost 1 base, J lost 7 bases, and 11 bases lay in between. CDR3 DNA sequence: TGTGCCAGCAGCTTAGAAGGGCCAAGGGAGCAGTACTTC. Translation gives CASSLEGPREQYF.

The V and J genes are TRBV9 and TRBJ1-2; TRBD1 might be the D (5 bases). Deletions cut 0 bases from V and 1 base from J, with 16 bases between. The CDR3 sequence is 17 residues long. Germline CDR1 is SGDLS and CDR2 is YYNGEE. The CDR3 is CASSVGLGQPFNYGYTF. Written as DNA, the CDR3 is TGTGCCAGCAGCGTAGGATTGGGGCAGCCCTTTAACTATGGCTACACCTTC.

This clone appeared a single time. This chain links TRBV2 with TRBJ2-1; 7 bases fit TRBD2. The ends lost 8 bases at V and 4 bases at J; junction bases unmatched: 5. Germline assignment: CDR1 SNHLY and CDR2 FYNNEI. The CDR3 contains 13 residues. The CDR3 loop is CASGLADYNEQFF. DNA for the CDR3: TGTGCCAGCGGGCTAGCGGATTACAATGAGCAGTTCTTC.